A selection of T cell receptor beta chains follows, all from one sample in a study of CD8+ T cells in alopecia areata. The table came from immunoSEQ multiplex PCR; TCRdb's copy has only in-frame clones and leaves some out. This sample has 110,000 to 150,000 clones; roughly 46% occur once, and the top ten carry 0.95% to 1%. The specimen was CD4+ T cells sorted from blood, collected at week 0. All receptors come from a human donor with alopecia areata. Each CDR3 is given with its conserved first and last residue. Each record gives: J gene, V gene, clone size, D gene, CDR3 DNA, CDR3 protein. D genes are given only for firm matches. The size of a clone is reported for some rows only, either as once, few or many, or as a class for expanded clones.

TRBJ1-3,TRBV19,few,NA,TGTGCCACCTCGGGCGGTGACTCTGGAAACACCATATATTTT,CATSGGDSGNTIYF
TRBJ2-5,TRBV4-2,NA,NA,TGTGCCAGCAGCCAAGAGACTAGTACAGAGACCCAGTACTTC,CASSQETSTETQYF
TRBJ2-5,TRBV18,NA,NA,TGTGCCAGCTCATCCCAAGAGACTCCCCAAGAGACCCAGTACTTC,CASSSQETPQETQYF
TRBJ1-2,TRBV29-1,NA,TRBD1,TGCAGCGCCGTAACTTACCCCAGGGGGAGCGGAGGCTACACCTTC,CSAVTYPRGSGGYTF
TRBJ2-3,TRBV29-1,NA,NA,TGCAGCGTTGATGGGTCTGGAGATACGCAGTATTTT,CSVDGSGDTQYF
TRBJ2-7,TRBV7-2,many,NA,TGTGCCAGCAGCTTCAGTGACTACGAGCAGTACTTC,CASSFSDYEQYF
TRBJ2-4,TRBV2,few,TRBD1,TGTGCCAGCAGTGACCCCCCGGGACAGGGGGATTTC,CASSDPPGQGDF
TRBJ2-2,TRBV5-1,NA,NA,TGCGCCAGCAGAGGAGTGACGCCCACTACGAACACCGGGGAGCTGTTTTTT,CASRGVTPTTNTGELFF
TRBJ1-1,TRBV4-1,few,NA,TGCGCCAGCAGCCAAGAGGTACAGAGCACTGAAGCTTTCTTT,CASSQEVQSTEAFF
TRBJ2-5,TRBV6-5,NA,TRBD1,TGTGCCAGCACCGACAGGGGTTGGGAGACCCAGTACTTC,CASTDRGWETQYF
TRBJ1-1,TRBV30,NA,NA,TGTGCCTGGAGTAGGCTGAGCACTGAAGCTTTCTTT,CAWSRLSTEAFF